The following is a TCR beta chain sequence with its context. What antigen it recognizes has not been identified. No base quality values were provided; no much bigger clone lies one nucleotide off. CDR1 and CDR2 are drawn from the germline V gene (reference sequence): SGHKS, YYEKEE. V and J are truncated by 0 bases and 6 bases respectively, leaving an intervening sequence of 15 bases. The CDR3, from cysteine to phenylalanine, totals 15 residues. Only the CDR3 DNA is retained, 45 bases long and in frame from the first base. The library relied on the immunoSEQ multiplex PCR assay. TCRdb carries this immuneACCESS record with in-frame sequences only. Its versions omit some clonotypes, under half of them owing to an unresolved V gene in the studies checked, with the rest unexplained. In all, the sample holds 550,000 to 800,000 clones, and 80% to 90% of those were seen once. Together, the top ten hold about 0.0098% of the sample.

This entry belongs to a study of shared T cell receptors in the human thymus (dated by TCRdb to the early 2020s). About the investigation overall: The study examined how self-reactive, shared T-cell receptor alpha chains are generated in the human thymus.

These data were also filed under a second study, of human thymus T cells. As the second study states: Immunologically healthy infants undergoing open corrective cardiac surgery for congenital heart defects in Finland were used as donors. Thymus tissue was collected as surgical resects that were removed during corrective cardiac surgery. V and J gene segment usage appeared biased in both thymic and peripheral blood repertoires. The related research found that thymic TCR repertoires overlapped highly between unrelated individuals. The study characterized TCR alpha and beta repertoires from fewer than ten infant thymus samples and a few related peripheral blood samples. The infant donors were about 6 to 244 days old, and the cohort included over five males and two females. Thymocytes were freed from the tissue by mechanical means and kept at -70 degrees C as pellets of roughly 9.5-31 million cells. Genomic DNA was extracted from frozen cell pellets with a QIAsymphony instrument. The immunoSEQ multiplex PCR assay was used to amplify the TCRB and TCRAD loci from a standardized amount of quality-controlled genomic DNA. The amplicons covered the V(D)J region and were long enough to include the CDR3 and to identify the V and J genes. Amplicon sequencing was performed on an Illumina platform through the commercial immunoSEQ service. Primer bias and sequencing errors were corrected as previously described, and TCRAD and TCRB were defined on the basis of the IMGT database. The repertoires were analysed using immunoSEQ Analyzer 3.0 and VDJTools for basic statistics, V/J segment usage, diversity estimates, rarefaction and pairwise overlap. To estimate diversity, the Chao1, ChaoE, Efron-Thisted, Shannon and inverse Simpson indices were applied, and diversity was also estimated on datasets down-sampled to the smallest sample. For repertoire overlap, CDR3 nucleotide sequence, V gene and J gene had to match strictly, and clustering was done by Jaccard-based multidimensional scaling. On average, thymus samples yielded roughly 800,000 unique TCRB clonotypes, whereas blood samples yielded about 80,000.

The V and J genes are TRBV5-5 and TRBJ1-2; the D gene is perhaps TRBD1, from 5 matching bases. The receptor's source is a girl less than two years old with a congenital heart defect. Donor details come from another sample of the same person, matched by shared clones. Sequences were obtained from thymocytes. CDR3 reads: CASSLEGGEWHGYTF. The DNA is TGTGCCAGCAGCTTGGAAGGAGGGGAATGGCATGGCTACACCTTC. The CDR3 plus the reference TRBV5-5 and TRBJ1-2 genes for the other parts give the full variable domain: DAGVTQSPTHLIKTRGQQVTLRCSPISGHKSVSWYQQVLGQGPQFIFQYYEKEERGRGNFPDRFSARQFPNYSSELNVNALLLGDSALYLCASSLEGGEWHGYTFGSGTRLTVV.